This T cell receptor (beta chain) comes out of a study of radiotherapy plus CTLA-4 blockade in lung cancer (dated by TCRdb to 2016 to 2018). Broadly, across the study: Among enrolled patients, approximately 17% had an objective response and about 30% reached disease control.

The germline V gene sets CDR1 to MRHNA and CDR2 to SNTAGT. The cysteine opens and the phenylalanine closes a CDR3 of 19 amino acids. Of all the DNA, just the CDR3 is kept, 57 bases in frame from base 1. V and J are trimmed by 4 bases and 2 bases, and the gene matches miss 17 bases of the junction. Worth noting for this clone: Its antigen is currently not known. Base qualities were left out, and no much larger clone turns up one base away.

The study at large found these results: After treatment with radiotherapy and ipilimumab, TCR clones that originated in tumors expanded in peripheral blood. The strongest predictors of response, as reported, were early dynamic changes in blood T cell clones along with a rise in serum interferon-beta after radiation.

Focal radiation therapy combined with CTLA-4 blockade (ipilimumab) was tested in patients with chemo-refractory metastatic non-small-cell lung cancer. The protocol used for the library was the immunoSEQ multiplex PCR assay. TCRdb holds this immuneACCESS table with in-frame rearrangements only. Some clones are missing; in checked studies, unresolved V genes explain under half, and the rest has no known cause. The sample records some 78,000 clones, roughly 86% of which are singletons. Approximately 2.2% of the sample goes to the ten largest clones. This TCR was sampled from a human donor with non-small cell lung cancer who had a partial response to radiotherapy plus ipilimumab. Here the sequenced sample was peripheral blood, taken from a patient treated with radiotherapy plus ipilimumab. This sequence uses TRBV6-4 and TRBJ1-1; a stretch of 9 junction bases matches TRBD1. The CDR3 here reads CASSVRGQGHKSGNTEAFF. The DNA sequence is TGTGCCAGCAGTGTTAGGGGACAGGGTCACAAGTCGGGAAACACTGAAGCTTTCTTT.